The present T cell receptor (beta chain) was sequenced within a study of cytomegalovirus exposure and HLA in healthy donors. Across the study: Later analysis reported that the 130 or so validation repertoires shared the platform of the 650 to 700 first-cohort repertoires. Overall study findings and caveats: There were some public TCRs occurring in many donors, but most TCR sequences were rare.

The table came from immunoSEQ multiplex PCR; TCRdb's copy has only in-frame clones and leaves some out. The sample includes some 110,000 clones, around 86% seen only once; the top ten take 4% to 6%. The length of the CDR3 is 14 residues. The germline V gene encodes CDR1 SGHRS and CDR2 YFSETQ. V shed 0 bases and J 8 bases; nucleotides not matched to a gene: 5. Of note for this clone: Its antigen is unknown.

Sequencing used PBMCs. The origin of this receptor is a young man in good health and CMV-seronegative. The J gene is TRBJ1-1, the V gene TRBV5-1; 9 nucleotides match TRBD1. The CDR3 here is CASSLEGQGREAFF. The CDR3 DNA sequence: TGCGCCAGCAGCTTGGAGGGACAGGGACGAGAAGCTTTCTTT.